This entry lists 25 T cell receptor beta chains sequenced from one sample in a study of T cells in Graves' hyperthyroidism and ophthalmopathy. RNA transcripts were the template for amplifying TCR beta CDR3 regions. A set of HTBI primers served as the primers for a first-round RT-PCR of the TCR CDR3. Each CDR3 protein gets one entry after TCRdb re-called the multiplex PCR reads with MiXCR. The table has approximately 420,000 distinct CDR3 sequences, roughly 15% seen once; the top ten hold 5% to 6%. Input material: blood. The source of these receptors is a woman under 30 with Graves' hyperthyroidism.

This clonotype occurred many times. The chain employs TRBV3-1 and TRBJ1-2; D gene ambiguous. Trimming stripped 1 base from V and 1 base from J, with 7 bases between. The germline gives CDR1 LGHDT, CDR2 YNNKEL (reference sequence). The CDR3 covers 14 residues. In DNA, the CDR3 is TGTGCCAGCAGCCAAGCGAGGGTTAACTATGGCTACACCTTC. It yields the protein CASSQARVNYGYTF. The entire variable domain, with the rest obtained from reference TRBV3-1 and TRBJ1-2, is as follows: DTAVSQTPKYLVTQMGNDKSIKCEQNLGHDTMYWYKQDSKKFLKIMFSYNNKELIINETVPNRFSPKSPDKAHLNLHINSLELGDSAVYFCASSQARVNYGYTFGSGTRLTVV.

The sample holds a few counts of this clonotype. The gene calls are TRBV6-1 and TRBJ2-2; TRBD2 is a possible D gene (6 bases). This CDR3 is 16 amino acids long. The germline CDR1 and CDR2 sequences are MNHNS and SASEGT. The ends were cut back, 4 bases at V and 6 bases at J, with 18 bases in the middle. The CDR3 sequence is CASSGRLELSPGELFF. CDR3 sequence (DNA): TGTGCCAGCAGTGGAAGACTAGAACTATCCCCCGGGGAGCTGTTTTTT.

This clonotype was observed many times. The chain links TRBV2 to TRBJ1-4; 9 positions agree with TRBD1. V was pared by 6 bases and J by 5 bases, with 4 bases of the junction left unmatched. Germline CDR1 SNHLY, CDR2 FYNNEI. The CDR3 spans 14 residues. The CDR3 spells CASRQGTGNEKLFF. The CDR3 nucleotides are TGTGCCAGCAGACAAGGGACAGGGAATGAAAAACTGTTTTTT. Combining the CDR3 with reference TRBV2 and TRBJ1-4 gives the whole variable domain EPEVTQTPSHQVTQMGQEVILRCVPISNHLYFYWYRQILGQKVEFLVSFYNNEISEKSEIFDDQFSVERPDGSNFTLKIRSTKLEDSAMYFCASRQGTGNEKLFFGSGTQLSVL.

The V and J genes are TRBV20-1 and TRBJ2-2; the match to TRBD2 covers 13 bases. The V gene's germline CDR1 is DFQATT and CDR2 SNEGSKA (reference sequence). Losses at the gene ends were 6 bases for V and 2 bases for J; bases not matched to a gene: 6. The CDR3 has 16 residues. CDR3 bases: TGCAGTGCAACCGGGACTAGCGGGATAAACACCGGGGAGCTGTTTTTT. Its protein is CSATGTSGINTGELFF.

This clonotype has just a few counts. The chain uses TRBV24-1 and TRBJ1-2, with D possibly being TRBD1 (5 bases). The CDR3 runs 12 residues. V gave up 3 bases and J gave up 13 bases, with 14 bases separating them. Germline V lookup: CDR1 KGHDR, CDR2 SFDVKD. The CDR3 loop reads CATSDVDTSVTF. CDR3 DNA: TGTGCCACCAGTGATGTGGACACCTCGGTCACCTTC.

At least ten counts were recorded for this clonotype. The chain uses TRBV5-6 and TRBJ2-3, with 11 bases aligning to TRBD2. This CDR3 spans 17 amino acids. The germline CDR1 and CDR2 sequences are SGHDT and YYEEEE. V trimming: 1 base; J trimming: 8 bases; junction bases outside the gene matches: 12. CDR3 nucleotides: TGTGCCAGCAGCTTGTTTTCTACTAGCGGGAGTCGAGGTACGCAGTATTTT. It encodes CASSLFSTSGSRGTQYF.

This clonotype was detected many times. The chain uses TRBV11-1 and TRBJ1-1, with TRBD1 matching 10 bases. The germline CDR1 and CDR2 sequences are SGHAT and FQDESV (reference sequence). Trimming removed 5 bases from V and 4 bases from J; junction bases left unmatched: 4. The CDR3 is made up of 14 amino acids. CDR3 in amino acids: CASSGQGEGTEAFF. The CDR3 nucleotides read TGTGCCAGCAGCGGACAGGGGGAAGGCACTGAAGCTTTCTTT.

This clonotype was observed many times. The chain has TRBV5-6 and TRBJ1-1; D gene unclear. Germline lookup yields CDR1 SGHDT and CDR2 YYEEEE. The V end lost 0 bases, the J end lost 6 bases, and 6 bases lay between the germline ends. CDR3 size: 12 residues. CDR3 DNA: TGTGCCAGCAGCTTGGTACGTTCTGAAGCTTTCTTT. Its translation is CASSLVRSEAFF.

This clonotype was picked up many times. The chain employs TRBV6-2 or TRBV6-3 and TRBJ2-7; 8 bases are shared with TRBD1. The CDR3 has 16 amino acids. From germline, CDR1 is MNHEY and CDR2 SVGEGT. Trimming took 6 bases from V and 3 from J; bases not matched to a gene: 13. The CDR3 DNA reads TGTGCCAGCAGAAACAACCGGGACAGGCCAATCTACGAGCAGTACTTC. Protein sequence: CASRNNRDRPIYEQYF.

The chain joins TRBV5-1 to TRBJ2-1; D ambiguous. CDR1 and CDR2 (germline): SGHRS, YFSETQ. The V gene lost 7 bases and the J gene lost 4 bases, with 15 bases spanning the gap. This CDR3 has 14 amino acids. The CDR3 sequence: CASGTTGAYNEQFF. The CDR3 bases are TGCGCCAGCGGCACGACTGGCGCTTACAATGAGCAGTTCTTC.

This chain joins TRBV2 and TRBJ2-7; D is perhaps TRBD2 (6 bases). Trimming removed 5 bases at V and 2 bases at J, with 19 bases between. CDR3 size: 16 residues. Germline CDR1 and CDR2: SNHLY and FYNNEI. The DNA of the CDR3 is TGTGCCAGCAGTTCCGGGACTTCCAGACCGCCCTACGAGCAGTACTTC. This gives the protein CASSSGTSRPPYEQYF.

This clonotype has at least ten counts. J is TRBJ2-3 and V is TRBV2; the D gene is possibly TRBD2 (6 bases). This CDR3 is built from 15 residues. The V end was cut by 8 bases, the J end by 3 bases, with 18 bases between. The germline CDR1 and CDR2 sequences are SNHLY and FYNNEI. For the CDR3, the DNA is TGTGCCAGCCAGGGTCAGGCGGGGATTACAGATACGCAGTATTTT. Translating gives CASQGQAGITDTQYF.

As concerns this clonotype: Without the conserved terminal phenylalanine or tryptophan, this CDR3 likely stems from a read error. The CDR3 coding sequence is TGTGCCAGCTCACCGCTGGGACAGGGATGGGGCGAGCAGTACATC. Protein: CASSPLGQGWGEQYI. This chain uses TRBV18 with TRBJ2-7; 9 bases are a match to TRBD1. The V gene's germline CDR1 is KGHSH and CDR2 LQKENI. The trim removed 3 bases at V and 6 bases at J, leaving 9 bases unmatched. The CDR3 totals 15 residues.

The chain combines TRBV9 with TRBJ2-5, with 9 nucleotides matching TRBD1. J gave up 5 bases and V 4 bases, and 9 bases lay outside the gene matches. Germline lookup yields CDR1 SGDLS and CDR2 YYNGEE. This CDR3 has 15 residues. CDR3 in amino acids: CASSPGQGFWETQYF. CDR3 DNA sequence: TGTGCCAGCAGCCCTGGACAGGGGTTCTGGGAGACCCAGTACTTC.

A note on this clonotype: A read error may explain this, as a much larger clone is one base away. The chain links TRBV28 to TRBJ2-7, with TRBD1 matching 9 bases. Germline V gene data show CDR1 as MDHEN and CDR2 as SYDVKM. The CDR3 has 15 residues. The ends lost 3 bases at V and 6 bases at J; junction bases unmatched: 9. CDR3 in amino acids: CASSFVGQGICEQYF. The CDR3 nucleotides are TGTGCCAGCAGTTTTGTTGGACAGGGGATTTGCGAGCAGTACTTC.

Only one count was recorded for this clonotype. The J gene is TRBJ2-1, the V gene TRBV5-1; tentatively, D is TRBD2 (6 bases). This CDR3 is built from 14 residues. Germline-derived CDR1 and CDR2 are SGHRS and YFSETQ. The germline V and J ends were trimmed by 0 bases and 8 bases, with 12 bases remaining between them. The CDR3 nucleotides are TGCGCCAGCAGCTTGGTCCCAGGGAGGTATGAGCAGTTCTTC. Translated: CASSLVPGRYEQFF. The whole variable domain, filled in from reference TRBV5-1 and TRBJ2-1, reads KAGVTQTPRYLIKTRGQQVTLSCSPISGHRSVSWYQQTPGQGLQFLFEYFSETQRNKGNFPGRFSGRQFSNSRSEMNVSTLELGDSALYLCASSLVPGRYEQFFGPGTRLTVL.

This clonotype was detected only a few times. This chain uses TRBV9 with TRBJ1-3, with TRBD1 as a possible D gene (5 bases). Looked up from germline, CDR1 is SGDLS and CDR2 is YYNGEE. This CDR3 has 14 residues. The V and J ends lost 3 bases and 0 bases respectively, with 7 bases between them. CDR3 sequence (DNA): TGTGCCAGCAGCGCAAGGGGCTCTGGAAACACCATATATTTT. This translates into CASSARGSGNTIYF.

This clonotype was seen many times. The chain couples TRBV28 to TRBJ2-1; 13 bases are shared with TRBD2. Germline values: CDR1 MDHEN, CDR2 SYDVKM. CDR3 length equals 16 residues. After removal of 3 bases from V and 5 bases from J, the junction contained 4 bases not matched to a gene. The CDR3 nucleotides read TGTGCCAGCAGTTTCCAGACTAGCGGGAGGAACAATGAGCAGTTCTTC. It translates to CASSFQTSGRNNEQFF.

This clonotype was seen a few times. The chain links TRBV9 to TRBJ2-5; 7 bases fit TRBD2. CDR1 and CDR2 (germline): SGDLS, YYNGEE. With 3 bases clipped from V and 4 bases from J, the junction kept 9 bases outside the gene matches. This CDR3 spans 15 amino acids. The CDR3 spells CASSAGGSTSETQYF. The CDR3 DNA reads TGTGCCAGCAGCGCCGGCGGGAGCACGTCAGAGACCCAGTACTTC. Using reference TRBV9 and TRBJ2-5 for the parts outside the CDR3, the full variable domain is DSGVTQTPKHLITATGQRVTLRCSPRSGDLSVYWYQQSLDQGLQFLIQYYNGEERAKGNILERFSAQQFPDLHSELNLSSLELGDSALYFCASSAGGSTSETQYFGPGTRLLVL.

There are many counts of this clonotype. This chain links TRBV20-1 with TRBJ1-4; D is perhaps TRBD1 (5 bases). There are 16 residues in the CDR3. The V gene lost 1 base and the J gene lost 7 bases, with 19 bases spanning the gap. The germline CDR1 and CDR2 sequences are DFQATT and SNEGSKA (reference sequence). CDR3 nucleotides: TGCAGTGCTAGAGGGGGCCAACTTTCCTACAGTGAAAAACTGTTTTTT. Its protein is CSARGGQLSYSEKLFF.

This clonotype was detected ten times or more. This sequence joins TRBV15 and TRBJ1-2, with D possibly matching TRBD1 (6 bases). Trimming pared 1 base from V and 5 bases from J, leaving 14 bases between. CDR3 length equals 15 residues. Germline V gives CDR1 LNHNV, CDR2 YYDKDF (reference sequence). As DNA, the CDR3 is TGTGCCACCAGCAGAGGAATTGGACAGTCTTATGGCTACACCTTC. Protein: CATSRGIGQSYGYTF. Full variable domain (remainder filled in from reference TRBV15 and TRBJ1-2): DAMVIQNPRYQVTQFGKPVTLSCSQTLNHNVMYWYQQKSSQAPKLLFHYYDKDFNNEADTPDNFQSRRPNTSFCFLDIRSPGLGDTAMYLCATSRGIGQSYGYTFGSGTRLTVV.

This clonotype was found a few times. The chain couples TRBV20-1 to TRBJ2-2; no firm D call. CDR3 size: 12 residues. Per the germline V gene, CDR1 is DFQATT and CDR2 is SNEGSKA (reference sequence). Trimming removed 3 bases from V and 6 bases from J, with 8 bases in between. CDR3 residues: CSASRSAGELFF. As DNA, the CDR3 is TGCAGTGCTAGTCGTTCTGCCGGGGAGCTGTTTTTT.

In its sample, this clonotype was seen many times. The chain joins TRBV14 to TRBJ2-4; D ambiguous. Germline V gene data show CDR1 as SGHDN and CDR2 as FVKESK. The CDR3 loop spans 13 amino acids. Between the trimmed V and J ends, which lost 1 base and 7 bases, there was a span of 8 bases. CDR3 nucleotides: TGTGCCAGCAGCCAAGGACACCGGAACATTCAGTACTTC. Translated, it gives CASSQGHRNIQYF. Together with reference TRBV14 and TRBJ2-4, the CDR3 gives the full variable domain: EAGVTQFPSHSVIEKGQTVTLRCDPISGHDNLYWYRRVMGKEIKFLLHFVKESKQDESGMPNNRFLAERTGGTYSTLKVQPAELEDSGVYFCASSQGHRNIQYFGAGTRLSVL.

This clonotype was detected many times. The chain employs TRBV6-1 and TRBJ1-2; no definite D call. V was pared by 2 bases and J by 5 bases, with 9 bases between. Germline values: CDR1 MNHNS, CDR2 SASEGT. The length of the CDR3 is 13 residues. The CDR3 reads CASSETELYGYTF. CDR3 nucleotides: TGTGCCAGCAGTGAAACGGAGCTGTATGGCTACACCTTC.

The chain employs TRBV11-1 and TRBJ2-3; 10 bases match TRBD1. The CDR3 contains 15 residues. With 5 bases clipped from V and 3 bases from J, the junction kept 5 bases outside the gene matches. Looked up from germline, CDR1 is SGHAT and CDR2 is FQDESV (reference sequence). CDR3: CASSPGTGETDTQYF. The CDR3 bases are TGTGCCAGCAGCCCTGGGACAGGGGAGACAGATACGCAGTATTTT.